This is a list of T cell receptor beta chains from one sample in a study of vaccination and CD4 T cells after COVID-19. TCRdb redid the calling of the PCR reads with MiXCR, one entry per CDR3 protein. The profile covers more than 8,000 distinct CDR3 sequences, with 55% appearing a single time and 46% taken by the ten largest. Their target antigens are unknown. Sequencing input: CD4+ T cells from blood, cultured in vitro. The receptors shown here come from a human donor who had recovered from COVID-19. CDR3s include the opening cysteine and the closing phenylalanine or tryptophan. The D gene is left open where the match is weak. Size tells how often a clone was seen (once, few, many) or the class of an expanded clone, and some rows leave it out.

clone_size j_call cdr3_length v_call d_call cdr3_aa cdr3_nt
few TRBJ2-2 14 TRBV6-1 TRBD2 CASRMYGGVGELFF TGTGCCAGCAGGATGTACGGGGGGGTCGGGGAGCTGTTTTTT
NA TRBJ2-7 15 TRBV19 TRBD1 CATTDQQGASYEQYF TGTGCCACAACAGATCAACAGGGGGCCTCCTACGAGCAGTACTTC
NA TRBJ2-4 15 TRBV10-1 TRBD1 CASTGTGPNKNIQYF TGCGCCAGCACCGGGACAGGTCCCAACAAAAACATTCAGTACTTC
NA TRBJ2-1 11 TRBV6-1 NA CASRMFNEQFF TGTGCCAGCAGAATGTTTAATGAGCAGTTCTTC
NA TRBJ2-7 16 TRBV7-9 NA CASSLGTLATTYEQYF TGTGCCAGCAGCCTAGGGACTTTAGCCACTACCTACGAGCAGTACTTC
NA TRBJ2-7 15 TRBV7-2 TRBD2 CASSLEKRGVYEQYF TGTGCCAGCAGCTTGGAAAAGCGGGGAGTCTACGAGCAGTACTTC
NA TRBJ2-3 14 TRBV12-3/TRBV12-4 TRBD1 CASHPGTGLNTQYF TGTGCCAGCCATCCGGGGACAGGGCTAAATACGCAGTATTTT
NA TRBJ1-2 14 TRBV20-1 TRBD1 CSAFGVGGAGGYTF TGCAGTGCATTCGGGGTAGGGGGCGCAGGTGGCTACACCTTC
NA TRBJ2-3 16 TRBV12-5 TRBD2 CASGLVLAASTDTQYF TGTGCTAGTGGTTTGGTACTAGCGGCTAGCACAGATACGCAGTATTTT
NA TRBJ2-3 14 TRBV7-6 NA CASSLVGATDTQYF TGTGCCAGCAGCTTAGTGGGAGCAACAGATACGCAGTATTTT
NA TRBJ1-5 15 TRBV6-5 NA CASSYGRDSNQPQHF TGTGCCAGCAGTTACGGAAGGGATAGCAATCAGCCCCAGCATTTT
few TRBJ2-1 14 TRBV20-1 TRBD2 CSALLAGGRNEQFF TGCAGTGCTCTTCTAGCGGGGGGGAGGAATGAGCAGTTCTTC
NA TRBJ2-1 12 TRBV5-4 NA CASSLMGNEQFF TGTGCCAGCAGCTTAATGGGGAATGAGCAGTTCTTC
NA TRBJ2-7 14 TRBV6-5 NA CASSYSSWPYEQYF TGTGCCAGCAGTTACTCAAGTTGGCCCTACGAGCAGTACTTC
NA TRBJ2-2 14 TRBV5-4 NA CASSLGASTGELFF TGTGCCAGCAGCTTGGGCGCGAGCACCGGGGAGCTGTTTTTT
NA TRBJ2-7 14 TRBV18 NA CASSPPARENEQYF TGTGCCAGCTCACCACCGGCCCGGGAGAACGAGCAGTACTTC
NA TRBJ1-5 15 TRBV7-8 TRBD1 CASSLGDSANQPQHF TGTGCCAGCAGCTTAGGGGACAGCGCTAATCAGCCCCAGCATTTT
NA TRBJ2-2 16 TRBV20-1 NA CSARESGGPNTGELFF TGCAGTGCTAGAGAATCCGGGGGCCCGAACACCGGGGAGCTGTTTTTT
NA TRBJ1-2 16 TRBV2 NA CASSEALQGQGTGYTF TGTGCCAGCAGTGAAGCGCTTCAAGGGCAGGGAACTGGCTACACCTTC
few TRBJ1-2 14 TRBV20-1 NA CSASAVTRNYGYTF TGCAGTGCTAGTGCAGTTACTCGTAACTATGGCTACACCTTC
once TRBJ2-7 18 TRBV21-1 NA CANSKGTSRGTSFYEQYF TGTGCCAACAGCAAAGGAACATCGCGGGGAACTAGCTTCTACGAGCAGTACTTC
NA TRBJ2-2 14 TRBV6-1 TRBD1 CASRGQLNTGELFF TGTGCCAGCAGGGGACAGCTCAACACCGGGGAGCTGTTTTTT
NA TRBJ2-5 19 TRBV2 TRBD2 CASSFGSGLAGGLGETQYF TGTGCGAGCAGTTTCGGCTCGGGACTAGCGGGGGGGCTCGGTGAGACCCAGTACTTC
NA TRBJ1-2 15 TRBV6-1 NA CASSAGGLRGLGYTF TGTGCCAGCAGTGCGGGAGGACTCCGCGGGCTTGGCTACACCTTC
NA TRBJ1-2 16 TRBV2 TRBD1 CASSGPSGQGGYGYTF TGTGCCAGCAGTGGCCCCTCGGGACAGGGAGGGTATGGCTACACCTTC
NA TRBJ1-5 13 TRBV6-1 NA CASSEAGVQPQHF TGTGCCAGCAGTGAAGCGGGGGTTCAGCCCCAGCATTTT
once TRBJ1-2 12 TRBV12-3/TRBV12-4 NA CASSLGQYGYTF TGTGCCAGCAGTTTAGGACAGTATGGCTACACCTTC
few TRBJ2-4 20 TRBV7-9 NA CASSLVQTGRDPVAKNIQYF TGTGCCAGCAGCTTAGTTCAGACGGGGCGGGACCCCGTAGCCAAAAACATTCAGTACTTC
once TRBJ1-1 15 TRBV30 NA CAWSDMARGGTEAFF TGTGCCTGGAGTGACATGGCCAGGGGAGGCACTGAAGCTTTCTTT
NA TRBJ2-3 15 TRBV2 TRBD2 CASRLGLAGADTQYF TGTGCCAGCAGGCTGGGACTAGCGGGGGCAGATACGCAGTATTTT
few TRBJ1-1 19 TRBV2 NA CASSDDGSNRGPMNTEAFF TGTGCCAGCAGTGACGACGGGTCGAACCGGGGCCCTATGAACACTGAAGCTTTCTTT
NA TRBJ2-7 15 TRBV6-2/TRBV6-3 NA CASSYLDRKGSEQYF TGTGCCAGCAGTTACCTGGACAGAAAGGGGAGCGAGCAGTACTTC
NA TRBJ2-3 16 TRBV7-2 NA CASSFGGSASTDTQYF TGTGCCAGCAGCTTCGGGGGCAGCGCTAGCACAGATACGCAGTATTTT
NA TRBJ2-1 17 TRBV29-1 TRBD2 CSVGTSGGLSSYNEQFF TGCAGCGTTGGGACTAGCGGGGGGTTAAGCTCCTACAATGAGCAGTTCTTC